This entry describes one TCR beta chain. The sample comes from a study of blood T cell repertoires in COVID-19. The overall study: There were acute and convalescent COVID-19 samples, and they came from the United States, Italy and Spain. PBMCs, B-cell-depleted T cells, or T cells provided the cDNA or gDNA that made up the material.

The CDR3 totals 14 residues. Germline CDR1 ENHRY, CDR2 SYGVKD. V dropped 6 bases and J dropped 2; count of bases not matched to a gene: 6. Per the original methods: Amplifying reference gene primers gave estimates of nucleated cell counts. Only in-frame clones appear in the TCRdb table, and some are missing; sequencing was by immunoSEQ multiplex PCR. V and J calls and clone size are copied from that table; D and trimming were computed from the DNA. The sample carries roughly 39,000 clones, about four fifths recorded once. Sequencing input: peripheral blood. This receptor was identified in a man between 65 and 80 years old with acute or convalescent COVID-19. The V call is TRBV10-3, the J call TRBJ2-7, with 8 bases identical to TRBD1. The CDR3 protein is CAIRGTGAPYEQYF. CDR3 sequence (DNA): TGTGCCATCAGGGGGACAGGCGCTCCCTACGAGCAGTACTTC.